This T cell receptor beta chain was identified in a study of cytomegalovirus exposure and HLA in healthy donors (dated by TCRdb to 2015 to 2018). For context, the study as a whole: According to an earlier analysis of several hundred of the donors, roughly 180 million T cells yielded roughly 100 million unique TCR beta sequences and 276 Gb of sequence data. Alongside the repertoire data, information on donor age, sex, ethnicity and CMV serostatus was compiled. Because of strong linkage in the cohort, 5 or 6 DR-DQ haplotypes were treated as single units for association and clustering. The study aimed to test whether cataloging public T cell receptors could reveal signatures of past pathogen exposure. Among the roughly 390 genotyped donors, around 81% belonged to the genetic ancestry cluster associated with self-reported Caucasian donors. A later genetic analysis used genome-wide SNP genotypes for about three fifths of the 666 donors, treating that subset as a discovery cohort. HLA typing included class I and class II loci at four-digit resolution. The number of typed donors differed by locus: about 620-640 for A, B, C, DRB1 and DQB1; some 500 for DQA1; around 580 for DPA1; and roughly 490 for DPB1. The T cell repertoires of 666 subjects were profiled by immunosequencing and related to cytomegalovirus serostatus. A separate validation cohort of more than 100 different subjects was used in addition to the 666-subject first cohort. In a later analysis, previously published TCR beta repertoires from 500 to 750 donors were re-analyzed and high-resolution HLA genotyping was added so that TCR occurrence patterns could be studied. High-throughput TCR immunosequencing, statistical association of individual TCRs with disease status, and machine learning were combined to predict cytomegalovirus infection status. To decide whether each TCR beta V gene segment behaved as functional or pseudogenic, an earlier analysis of several hundred of the donors relied on high-throughput TCR beta sequencing. Among about 360 genotyped donors of the cohort, an average of roughly 240,000 unique TCR beta nucleotide sequences were sequenced per donor, roughly 20% of them non-productive. Every discovery cohort repertoire had been produced on one sequencing platform. The later analysis used no new phenotypic data to find candidate immune exposures, relying instead on TCR beta sequences and their occurrence across donors. About 300 gigabases of sequencing data and around 87 million unique TCR sequences were included in an early release covering over 600 HLA-typed donors.

Notes on this clone: Its antigen is still unknown. No qualities accompany the bases; no much larger clone lies one base away.

Results and caveats for the whole study, not just this receptor: A cluster of highly shared sequence variants was judged likely to represent a technical artifact of the sequencing pipeline. While some public TCRs were present in many individuals, most TCR sequences turned up only very rarely across donors. A later genetic analysis associated a missense DCLRE1C variant with V-gene and J-gene trimming of TCR beta chains, and an independent cohort replicated the association. A later analysis found that most CMV-associated TCR beta chains appeared HLA-restricted, with HLA associations seemingly driven largely by CMV exposure. A later genetic analysis reported fewer N-insertions in productive TCRs among donors in an Asian-associated ancestry cluster than the roughly 720-donor mean. The authors suggested that the approach could potentially be generalized to other disease states and immunological phenotypes. At a false discovery rate of 0.05, a later analysis linked under 20,000 TCR beta sequences to specific HLA alleles. In a later analysis, several top co-occurrence clusters were reported to appear linked to parvovirus B19, influenza, CMV and Epstein-Barr virus. Because HLA typing was unavailable for some donors at each locus, only the typed subset was used in association tests. The classifier was reported to diagnose cytomegalovirus status with high specificity and sensitivity in both the original cohort and the validation cohort. Linkage disequilibrium might explain the correlated functional status among segregating V segments, but an unknown experimental factor could not be excluded. In the study, some 160 TCR beta chains were listed as associated with cytomegalovirus. Some IMGT-functional V segments, including TRBV6-2 and TRBV6-3, could not be distinguished by the 87-base-pair reads and were therefore excluded. In vitro tests confirmed that a few of the cytomegalovirus-associated TCR beta chains recognize cytomegalovirus antigens. In a later analysis, the rate of TCR association differed among HLA loci, with DRB1 alleles having the most associated TCRs and HLA-C alleles having the fewest. Assigning TCR associations to individual alleles was difficult when HLA alleles, especially DR and DQ, strongly co-occurred. A further reported finding was that TCR beta sequences accurately predicted the HLA-A and HLA-B alleles for most subjects in the first cohort. The cohort was sequenced for TCR beta chains only, and without alpha or paired-chain data the features that could be detected were limited. A later analysis found that HLA-associated TCR beta chains were more clonally expanded and had lower generation probabilities than equally common non-associated chains. The earlier analysis of a few hundred of the donors excluded fewer than 20 rarely observed V segments, including chromosome 9 orphons, because counts were too low. Presence/absence analyses assumed roughly uniform sequencing depth across donors, an assumption that may not hold. The only immune exposure information available for the cohort was CMV serostatus. An earlier analysis of 587 of the donors showed that most TCR beta V segments appeared in productive rearrangements either about 87% or about 30% of the time, which broadly matched IMGT annotations.

Including the terminal cysteine and phenylalanine, the CDR3 comprises 12 residues. Of all the DNA, just the CDR3 is kept, 36 bases in frame from base 1. V is pruned by 6 bases and J by 8 bases, leaving 5 bases of the junction without a gene match. From a lookup of the germline V gene, CDR1 and CDR2 are SGHAT and FQNNGV. Libraries were built with the immunoSEQ multiplex PCR assay. The multiplex PCR relied on a mix of 60 forward primers for TCR Vbeta segments and 13 reverse primers for TCR Jbeta segments. Amplification of the CDR3 region of rearranged TCR beta genes was performed with a multiplex PCR assay on genomic DNA. On the Illumina HiSeq System, the amplified TCR beta libraries were sequenced as 87-base-pair reads. On the study's bioinformatics: A later analysis counted about 80 million unique TCR beta chains across the 550 to 750 repertoires, and roughly 9.9 million of these chains were shared by at least two donors. A nearest-neighbor algorithm error-corrected the raw reads and collapsed the reads into unique sequences, merging closely related sequences to remove PCR and sequencing errors. CDR3 sequences were aligned to IMGT reference sequences to assign V, D and J gene segments. For a sequence to be retained, a match of at least six nucleotides was required to both a V gene segment and a J gene segment. A rearrangement counted as productive if the CDR3 had no stop codons and remained in frame with V and J, and every other rearrangement counted as non-productive. Following IMGT convention, CDR3 was defined as the stretch from the second conserved V-encoded cysteine up to the conserved J-encoded phenylalanine. The earlier analysis of about 640 of the donors excluded any sequence lacking an unambiguous match to a single V gene segment. An earlier analysis of 587 of the donors classified V segments as functional when productive rearrangements were above 56.7% and as segregating when the standard deviation between donors was above 5%. A statistical classification framework was built for diagnosing cytomegalovirus status from the catalog of TCR beta chain sequences. A later analysis assigned V and J genes by comparing TCR nucleotide sequences with IMGT/GENE-DB human TR gene sequences. Using the TCRdist pipeline, a later analysis assigned CDR3 sequences along with most-parsimonious VDJ recombination scenarios. In a later analysis, every TCR beta chain was defined by the combination of its CDR3 amino acid sequence and its V-gene family, and reads without a unique V-gene family were dropped. As a way to deal with suspected cross-contamination and a sequencing artifact, a later analysis dropped 450 to 600 nucleotide sequences that were highly shared and had low generation probability. In a later analysis, a clonal expansion index for each public chain was calculated from normalized within-repertoire ranks of inferred template counts. In a later analysis, generation probabilities were computed using a VDJ recombination model fitted to out-of-frame rearrangements, and the results were checked against IGoR. In a later analysis, hypergeometric tests were used to score TCR-TCR, TCR-HLA and TCR-CMV co-occurrence, with a repertoire-size bias correction applied to TCR pairs. False discovery rates were estimated in a later analysis by permuting HLA or CMV assignments 20 times. In a later analysis, co-occurring TCRs were grouped using DBSCAN, with TCRdist sequence similarity added in when clustering inside HLA-allele-positive subsets. Repertoires with fewer than 30,000 or more than 120,000 public chains, plus five repertoires with anomalous nucleotide sharing, were excluded from co-occurrence clustering. In TCRdb, the immuneACCESS table is reduced to in-frame sequences with V and J assigned. These tables do not hold every clone; where another copy was compared, an unresolved V gene accounts for under half, and the others remain unexplained. D and trimming were read from the DNA, whereas the V and J calls and clone size are those reported in that table. This sample lists 70,000 to 95,000 clones; more than 75% were detected once. The ten biggest clones cover roughly 2% of the sample.

The cohort consisted of 666 healthy bone marrow donors. Cohort members were all nominally healthy when sampled, although unrecorded immune exposures were likely present. The donor was CMV seronegative and was included in the group of a few hundred seronegative cohort members. A peripheral blood sample was collected from each donor, and TCR beta sequencing was performed on peripheral blood mononuclear cells. Genomic DNA extraction from the blood cell samples was performed with the Qiagen DNeasy Blood Extraction Kit. The chain uses TRBV11-2 and TRBJ2-3; 7 bases in the junction line up with TRBD2. The clonotype originates from a man aged 18 to 30 in good health and CMV-seronegative. Sequenced: PBMCs. Read as DNA, the sequence is TGTGCCAGCAGTCCGGGGGGTCGTACGCAGTATTTT. Its protein product is CASSPGGRTQYF.